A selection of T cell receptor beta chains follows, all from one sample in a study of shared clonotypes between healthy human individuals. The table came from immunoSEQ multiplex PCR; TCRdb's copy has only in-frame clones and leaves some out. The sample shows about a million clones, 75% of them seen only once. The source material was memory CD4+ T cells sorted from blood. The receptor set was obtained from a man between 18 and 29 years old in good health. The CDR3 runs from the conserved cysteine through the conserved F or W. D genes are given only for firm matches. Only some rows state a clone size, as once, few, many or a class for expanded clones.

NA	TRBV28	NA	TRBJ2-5	CASSFQGRGGQQETQYF	TGTGCCAGCAGTTTTCAGGGGAGGGGGGGCCAACAAGAGACCCAGTACTTC
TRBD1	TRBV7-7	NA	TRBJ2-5	CASSFDRGVGETQYF	TGTGCTAGCAGCTTTGACAGGGGGGTCGGGGAGACCCAGTACTTC
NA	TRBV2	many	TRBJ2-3	CASSSDYSTDTQYF	TGTGCCAGCAGTTCTGACTACAGCACAGATACGCAGTATTTT
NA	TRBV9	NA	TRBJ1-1	CASSVVGENTEAFF	TGTGCCAGCAGCGTTGTCGGGGAGAACACTGAAGCTTTCTTT
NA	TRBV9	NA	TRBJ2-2	CASSVAPLGGYGTGELFF	TGTGCCAGCAGCGTAGCCCCCTTGGGGGGCTATGGCACCGGGGAGCTGTTTTTT
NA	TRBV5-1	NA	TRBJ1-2	CASSSSGDYGYTF	TGCGCCAGCAGCTCTTCAGGGGACTATGGCTACACCTTC
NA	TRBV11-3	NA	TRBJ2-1	CASSFTDFDEQFF	TGTGCCAGCAGCTTTACCGACTTCGATGAGCAGTTCTTC
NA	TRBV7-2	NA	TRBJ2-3	CASSFGLTDTQYF	TGTGCCAGCAGCTTTGGACTTACAGATACGCAGTATTTT
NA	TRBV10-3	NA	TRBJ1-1	CAIHDRGNTEAFF	TGTGCCATCCACGACCGGGGGAACACTGAAGCTTTCTTT
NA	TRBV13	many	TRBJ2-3	CASSLGTRGADTQYF	TGTGCCAGCAGCTTGGGGACACGGGGTGCAGATACGCAGTATTTT
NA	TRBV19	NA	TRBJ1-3	CASTSGKVGNTIYF	TGTGCCAGTACGAGCGGGAAAGTCGGAAACACCATATATTTT
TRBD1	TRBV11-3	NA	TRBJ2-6	CASSEGQASGANVLTF	TGTGCCAGCAGCGAGGGACAGGCGTCTGGGGCCAACGTCCTGACTTTC
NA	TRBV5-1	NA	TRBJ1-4	CASSLTGGGNEKLFF	TGCGCCAGCAGCCTTACGGGAGGGGGAAATGAAAAACTGTTTTTT
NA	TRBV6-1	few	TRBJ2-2	CASSSEGPVELFF	TGTGCCAGCAGTTCGGAGGGTCCCGTGGAGCTGTTTTTT
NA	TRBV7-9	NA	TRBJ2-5	CASSSLGGSWTQYF	TGTGCCAGCAGTTCTCTGGGGGGTTCGTGGACCCAGTACTTC
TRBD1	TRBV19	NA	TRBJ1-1	CASSTRTGDWEAFF	TGTGCCAGTAGTACCAGGACAGGGGATTGGGAAGCTTTCTTT
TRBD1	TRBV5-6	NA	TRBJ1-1	CASSSQGVGNTEAFF	TGTGCCAGCAGCTCACAGGGGGTAGGGAACACTGAAGCTTTCTTT
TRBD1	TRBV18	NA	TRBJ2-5	CASSPPLTGGGETQYF	TGTGCCAGCTCACCACCACTAACAGGGGGCGGGGAGACCCAGTACTTC
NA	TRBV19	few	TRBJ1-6	CASSIGVDSPLHF	TGTGCCAGTAGTATAGGCGTGGATTCACCCCTCCACTTT
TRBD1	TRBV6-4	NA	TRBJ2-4	CASSGQAGGIQYF	TGTGCCAGCAGTGGGCAAGCAGGGGGCATTCAGTACTTC
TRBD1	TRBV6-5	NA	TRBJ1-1	CASSRTGNTEAFF	TGTGCCAGCAGCCGGACAGGGAACACTGAAGCTTTCTTT
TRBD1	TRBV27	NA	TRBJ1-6	CASSPGTGGYNSPLHF	TGTGCCAGCAGTCCGGGGACAGGGGGCTATAATTCACCCCTCCACTTT
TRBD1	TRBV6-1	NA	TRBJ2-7	CASKTGQGWEQYF	TGTGCCAGCAAAACGGGACAGGGTTGGGAGCAGTACTTC
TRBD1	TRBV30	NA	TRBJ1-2	CAWAGGDYGYTF	TGTGCCTGGGCAGGGGGGGACTATGGCTACACCTTC
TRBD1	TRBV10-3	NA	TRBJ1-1	CAILEGAGAEAFF	TGTGCCATCTTGGAGGGGGCCGGCGCTGAAGCTTTCTTT
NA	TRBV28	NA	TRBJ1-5	CASSPPVSNQPQHF	TGTGCCAGCAGTCCGCCGGTTAGCAATCAGCCCCAGCATTTT